This TCR beta chain was sequenced in a study of shared clonotypes between healthy human individuals. Germline trimming cut 5 bases from V and 3 bases from J; bases unmatched to any gene: 6. CDR1 and CDR2 from the germline V gene are SGHNT and YYREEE (reference sequence). The CDR3 covers 15 residues. Profiling relied on immunoSEQ multiplex PCR, and the TCRdb table lists in-frame clones only, not all of them. In the table there are about 1.5 million clones, about 96% of which are singletons. This chain connects TRBV5-4 to TRBJ2-7, with TRBD2 identical over 12 bases. Sequencing was carried out using naive CD4+ T cells sorted from blood. As to subset: CD45RA+ positively selected. The sequence was collected from a man aged 30-40 years in good health. The CDR3 protein is CASRPWTSGIYEQYF. In nucleotides, the CDR3 is TGTGCCAGCAGACCTTGGACTAGCGGGATCTACGAGCAGTACTTC.